The 17 T cell receptor beta chains below come from one sample, sequenced in a study of Ad26.COV2.S vaccination and SARS-CoV-2 variants. Here immunoSEQ multiplex PCR was the method, and the copy in TCRdb shows in-frame clones only, minus some. The sample consists of fewer than 600,000 clones, 70% to 90% of them appearing once. Documented treatment: about 20 received Ad26.COV2.S at low or high dose, single or two shots; roughly five received placebo; per-sample allocation not given. Following the first vaccine or placebo injection, samples were taken on day 63. Sequences were derived from peripheral blood, sampled in a trial of Ad26.COV2.S vaccine versus placebo. The receptors were gathered from a person between 18 and 60 years old who received the Ad26.COV2.S COVID-19 vaccine or a placebo.

On this clone: In the same sample, other DNA sequences code for this CDR3. This chain joins TRBV30 and TRBJ1-5; D gene unclear. The V and J ends lost 0 bases and 4 bases respectively, with 7 bases between them. CDR3 length equals 13 residues. Germline CDR1 and CDR2: GTSNPN and SVGIG (reference sequence). The chain's CDR3 is CAWSVRRNQPQHF. The DNA for the CDR3 is TGTGCCTGGAGTGTGCGCCGAAATCAGCCCCAGCATTTT.

V is TRBV3-1 (or the pseudogene TRBV3-2) and J is TRBJ2-5, with D unclear. Trimming took off 1 base at V and 14 bases at J, with 11 bases between the two ends. This CDR3 is built from 11 residues. From germline, CDR1 is LGHDT and CDR2 YNNKEL (reference sequence). Here the CDR3 DNA reads TGTGCCAGCAGCCAAGCCGGACGCAGTTACTTC. This encodes CASSQAGRSYF.

The V call is TRBV25-1, the J call TRBJ2-1; maybe TRBD2 (6 bases). Germline CDR1 and CDR2: MGHDK and SYGVNS. The CDR3 has 14 amino acids. The V and J ends lost 1 base and 10 bases respectively, with 14 bases between them. The CDR3 loop is CASSEFSSGGEQFF. As DNA, the CDR3 is TGTGCCAGCAGTGAATTCAGTTCAGGAGGGGAGCAGTTCTTC.

The rearrangement joins TRBV28 to TRBJ2-1, with 10 bases matching TRBD1. The CDR3 runs to 16 residues. Per germline, CDR1 MDHEN and CDR2 SYDVKM. J lost 7 bases, V lost 6 bases, and 12 bases had no gene match. The CDR3 coding sequence is TGTGCCAGCAGATCTAGACAGGGGGCGCTAGGAAATGAGCAGTTCTTC. It is translated as CASRSRQGALGNEQFF.

This clone was recorded a few times. The J gene is TRBJ2-2, the V gene TRBV6-2 or TRBV6-3; D not resolved. This CDR3 spans 16 amino acids. CDR1 is MNHEY, CDR2 SVGEGT, per germline. With 0 bases removed from V and 1 base from J, the gap between germline ends came to 9 bases. The CDR3 DNA is TGTGCCAGCAGTTACTCGCCACGGAAGAACACCGGGGAGCTGTTTTTT. It is translated as CASSYSPRKNTGELFF.

V and J are TRBV7-3 and TRBJ2-1, with TRBD2 matching over 7 bases. J lost 12 bases, V lost 2 bases, and 4 bases had no gene match. This CDR3 has 12 residues. CDR1 is SGHTA, CDR2 FQGTGA, per germline. CDR3 in amino acids: CASSLPGRAQFF. CDR3 in DNA: TGTGCCAGCAGCTTACCGGGGAGGGCGCAGTTCTTC.

This rearrangement joins TRBV9 to TRBJ2-1; possibly TRBD1 for D (6 bases). V was trimmed by 0 bases and J by 3 bases, leaving 19 bases between them. There are 18 residues in the CDR3. The germline CDR1 and CDR2 sequences are SGDLS and YYNGEE. The CDR3 nucleotides read TGTGCCAGCAGCGTAGCCCCCCCGGACAGCGGATACTACAATGAGCAGTTCTTC. It codes for CASSVAPPDSGYYNEQFF. Full variable domain (missing parts from reference TRBV9 and TRBJ2-1): DSGVTQTPKHLITATGQRVTLRCSPRSGDLSVYWYQQSLDQGLQFLIQYYNGEERAKGNILERFSAQQFPDLHSELNLSSLELGDSALYFCASSVAPPDSGYYNEQFFGPGTRLTVL.

V and J are TRBV19 and TRBJ2-1, with D possibly matching TRBD1 (6 bases). Looked up from germline, CDR1 is LNHDA and CDR2 is SQIVND (reference sequence). The CDR3 consists of 14 residues. V was cut by 4 bases and J by 8 bases, with 15 bases left in between. The CDR3, as DNA: TGTGCCAGTAGTAACCCACAACAGGGATATGAGCAGTTCTTC. Translated: CASSNPQQGYEQFF.

This chain connects TRBV5-1 to TRBJ2-2; no clear D. V lost 5 bases, J lost 2 bases, and 10 bases lay in between. The CDR3 has 14 residues. Germline CDR1 and CDR2: SGHRS and YFSETQ. The CDR3 DNA is TGCGCCAGCAGTATTATGGTAAACACCGGGGAGCTGTTTTTT. Translated: CASSIMVNTGELFF.

This chain uses TRBV27 with TRBJ1-6; the D is unclear. CDR1 and CDR2 (germline): MNHEY, SMNVEV (reference sequence). This CDR3 comprises 13 residues. The V end lost 4 bases, the J end lost 7 bases, and 8 bases lay between the germline ends. The CDR3 sequence: CASSWQENSPLHF. The CDR3 region has the DNA TGTGCCAGCAGTTGGCAGGAAAATTCACCCCTCCACTTT.

The rearrangement links TRBV12-3 or TRBV12-4 to TRBJ1-2, with a tentative D call TRBD1 (6 bases). The CDR3 sequence is 13 residues long. Trimming removed 2 bases from V and 8 bases from J, with 12 bases in between. The CDR3 loop reads CASSLLIGGGYTF. For the CDR3, the DNA is TGTGCCAGCAGTTTATTAATCGGGGGCGGCTACACCTTC.

The chain employs TRBV15 and TRBJ2-5, with 11 bases that match TRBD2. The CDR3 length is 15 residues. Germline assignment: CDR1 LNHNV and CDR2 YYDKDF (reference sequence). The V and J ends lost 4 bases and 4 bases, in that order; junction bases with no gene match: 5. In DNA form, the CDR3 reads TGTGCCACCAGCACCCCGACTAGCGGGACAGAGACCCAGTACTTC. Residues: CATSTPTSGTETQYF.

The rearrangement links TRBV5-1 to TRBJ2-1, with 11 bases fitting TRBD2. This CDR3 contains 14 residues. The germline V gene encodes CDR1 SGHRS and CDR2 YFSETQ. Trimming at V came to 2 bases and at J to 7 bases, leaving 2 bases not matched to a gene. The CDR3 protein is CASSFTSGSNEQFF. The CDR3 DNA reads as TGCGCCAGCAGCTTTACTAGCGGGAGTAATGAGCAGTTCTTC.

The rearrangement joins TRBV30 to TRBJ1-4; D not resolved. The germline CDR1 and CDR2 sequences are GTSNPN and SVGIG (reference sequence). V shed 1 base and J shed 8 bases, with 5 bases lying between them. There are 11 residues in the CDR3. The CDR3 DNA reads as TGTGCCTGGAGTGATCGGGAAAAACTGTTTTTT. It yields the protein CAWSDREKLFF.

The table lists this clone with a few counts. The chain combines TRBV5-1 with TRBJ1-2; the match to TRBD1 covers 9 bases. V trimming: 4 bases; J trimming: 4 bases; junction bases outside the gene matches: 8. Per germline, CDR1 SGHRS and CDR2 YFSETQ. The CDR3 loop spans 15 amino acids. The CDR3 sequence: CASSPTGGASYGYTF. In nucleotides, the CDR3 is TGCGCCAGCAGCCCTACAGGGGGCGCGAGCTATGGCTACACCTTC.

This clone was found once. The chain joins TRBV7-2 to TRBJ2-3; D unresolved. Per the germline V gene, CDR1 is SGHTA and CDR2 is FQGNSA. CDR3 length: 17 residues. Trimming left V 1 base short and J 0 bases short, with 14 bases between. DNA for the CDR3: TGTGCCAGCAGCTTAGTAGGTGGGGTCCCTAGCACAGATACGCAGTATTTT. Translating it yields CASSLVGGVPSTDTQYF.

V gene TRBV10-3 combines with J gene TRBJ2-3; a weak D match, TRBD2 (5 bases). The CDR3 covers 12 residues. V lost 8 bases, J lost 5 bases, and 11 bases lay in between. The germline V gene has CDR1 ENHRY and CDR2 SYGVKD. DNA of the CDR3: TGTGCCATCGGACTCCGGGGAGATACGCAGTATTTT. It translates to CAIGLRGDTQYF.